This T cell receptor beta chain was sequenced during a study of identical twins. The V gene's germline CDR1 is SEHNR and CDR2 FQNEAQ (reference sequence). The CDR3 consists of 15 residues. V lost 2 bases and J 2 bases, leaving 12 bases between the germline ends. In its sample, this clonotype was seen once. Its antigen is as yet unknown. Whole-study results and caveats: The study based its conclusions on cross-sectional statistical analysis and did not follow the same donors. Models underestimated out-of-frame TCR alpha sharing in monozygotic twins.

TCRdb re-called the 5' RACE reads through MiXCR, storing one row per CDR3 protein. The repertoire holds some 1,600,000 distinct CDR3 sequences, roughly a third seen once, with about 0.25% in the top ten. The V gene is TRBV7-9, the J gene TRBJ1-2; D possibly corresponds to TRBD1 (6 bases). The receptor was derived from a newborn girl in good health. Sequencing was performed on cord blood. The CDR3 spells CASSLSGGDNYGYTF. CDR3 coding DNA: TGTGCCAGCAGCTTATCGGGGGGCGACAACTATGGCTACACCTTC.